A selection of T cell receptor beta chains follows, all from one sample in a study of blood T cell repertoires in COVID-19. The repertoire was sequenced with immunoSEQ multiplex PCR; TCRdb's copy has only in-frame clones and lacks some. The table includes roughly 500,000 clones, roughly 90% detected once. What was sequenced was PBMCs or T cells enriched from blood (not recorded which). The source is a woman aged 40 to 49 who had recovered from COVID-19. Both conserved end residues are part of each CDR3. D genes are given only for firm matches. The size entry is marked missing in some rows and otherwise reads once, few, many or a size class.

V	size	D	J	CDR3	DNA
TRBV12-3/TRBV12-4	NA	TRBD1	TRBJ1-1	CASRTGRYTEAFF	TGTGCCAGCAGGACAGGGAGGTACACTGAAGCTTTCTTT
TRBV24-1	NA	TRBD1	TRBJ1-2	CATSKGQGAYGYTF	TGTGCCACCAGCAAGGGACAGGGGGCCTATGGCTACACCTTC
TRBV27	NA	TRBD1	TRBJ2-7	CASSLDRVGAYEQYF	TGTGCCAGCAGTCTCGACAGGGTTGGGGCCTACGAGCAGTACTTC
TRBV27	NA	NA	TRBJ1-2	CASTLTRGVGGYTF	TGTGCCAGCACCTTGACCAGGGGAGTCGGTGGCTACACCTTC
TRBV7-8	NA	TRBD2	TRBJ2-3	CASSLDPRLAGPTDTQYF	TGTGCCAGCAGCTTAGACCCTAGACTAGCGGGACCCACAGATACGCAGTATTTT
TRBV30	NA	NA	TRBJ1-2	CAWSSKTRSPYGYTF	TGTGCCTGGAGTAGCAAAACGAGAAGCCCCTATGGCTACACCTTC
TRBV2	NA	NA	TRBJ2-5	CASSEYRSQETQYF	TGTGCCAGCAGTGAATACAGGTCACAAGAGACCCAGTACTTC
TRBV15	NA	TRBD1	TRBJ1-2	CATSRGLGQGHGYTF	TGTGCCACCAGCAGAGGACTCGGACAGGGACATGGCTACACCTTC
TRBV29-1	NA	NA	TRBJ2-2	CSVGRQATGELFF	TGCAGCGTTGGTAGGCAGGCGACCGGGGAGCTGTTTTTT
TRBV18	NA	NA	TRBJ2-3	CASSPQSADTQYF	TGTGCCAGCTCACCCCAGTCAGCAGATACGCAGTATTTT
TRBV23-1	NA	TRBD1	TRBJ2-7	CASSQVELTGRGSYEQYF	TGCGCCAGCAGTCAGGTCGAACTGACAGGGAGAGGGTCCTACGAGCAGTACTTC
TRBV6-6	NA	TRBD1	TRBJ2-7	CASSSDRDSSYEQYF	TGTGCCAGCAGTTCGGACAGGGATAGCTCCTACGAGCAGTACTTC
TRBV19	NA	NA	TRBJ1-2	CASVGRGYGYTF	TGTGCCAGTGTAGGCAGGGGTTATGGCTACACCTTC
TRBV7-2	NA	TRBD2	TRBJ2-1	CASGRLAGYNEQFF	TGTGCCAGCGGACGACTAGCGGGATACAATGAGCAGTTCTTC
TRBV6-5	NA	TRBD1	TRBJ2-3	CASSGSDRGPDTQYF	TGTGCCAGCAGCGGATCCGACAGGGGGCCAGATACGCAGTATTTT
TRBV5-1	NA	TRBD2	TRBJ2-1	CASSLDSGREQEQFF	TGCGCCAGCAGCTTGGATAGCGGGAGGGAACAAGAGCAGTTCTTC
TRBV5-6	NA	NA	TRBJ2-5	CASSSGPTETQYF	TGTGCCAGCAGCTCAGGTCCTACGGAGACCCAGTACTTC
TRBV11-2	NA	TRBD1	TRBJ2-5	CASSLDFDRAVETQYF	TGTGCCAGCAGCTTAGATTTCGACAGGGCAGTCGAGACCCAGTACTTC
TRBV9	NA	NA	TRBJ2-1	CASSAGEQFF	TGTGCCAGCAGCGCGGGAGAGCAGTTCTTC
TRBV5-6	NA	NA	TRBJ2-7	CASSLDRIHEQYF	TGTGCCAGCAGCTTGGACAGAATCCACGAGCAGTACTTC
TRBV5-5	NA	NA	TRBJ1-2	CASSLVGGRGPRGGYTF	TGTGCCAGCAGCTTGGTTGGGGGGAGAGGACCTCGGGGTGGCTACACCTTC
TRBV5-1	NA	NA	TRBJ1-1	CASSFGGMNTEAFF	TGCGCCAGCAGCTTCGGGGGGATGAACACTGAAGCTTTCTTT
TRBV6-6	once	TRBD1	TRBJ1-3	CASNLGDRRSNTIYF	TGTGCCAGCAACCTAGGGGACAGACGATCGAACACCATATATTTT
TRBV5-4	NA	TRBD2	TRBJ2-1	CASSLIAGGPLNEQFF	TGTGCCAGCAGCCTTATAGCGGGAGGGCCCCTGAATGAGCAGTTCTTC
TRBV4-1	NA	TRBD1	TRBJ1-5	CASSQEYAGGFGNQPQHF	TGCGCCAGCAGCCAAGAGTACGCAGGGGGCTTTGGCAATCAGCCCCAGCATTTT
TRBV5-6	NA	TRBD1	TRBJ2-7	CASSLTGTDYEQYF	TGTGCCAGCAGCCTCACCGGGACAGACTACGAGCAGTACTTC
TRBV14	NA	NA	TRBJ2-5	CASSHGVGETQYF	TGTGCCAGCAGCCACGGGGTCGGGGAGACCCAGTACTTC
TRBV4-3	NA	NA	TRBJ1-1	CASSQVEYTEAFF	TGCGCCAGCAGCCAAGTAGAGTACACTGAAGCTTTCTTT
TRBV29-1	NA	TRBD2	TRBJ2-5	CSVGGVIGLQETQYF	TGCAGCGTGGGGGGGGTAATAGGCCTCCAAGAGACCCAGTACTTC
TRBV10-2	NA	NA	TRBJ2-2	CASNGQTNTGELFF	TGCGCCAGCAACGGACAGACGAACACCGGGGAGCTGTTTTTT
TRBV2	NA	TRBD2	TRBJ2-1	CASSEDGLAGGIWNEQFF	TGTGCCAGCAGTGAAGACGGACTAGCGGGAGGTATATGGAATGAGCAGTTCTTC
TRBV7-2	NA	TRBD1	TRBJ1-1	CASSLAKTGRIAEAFF	TGTGCCAGCAGCTTAGCCAAGACAGGGCGGATCGCTGAAGCTTTCTTT
TRBV11-3	NA	TRBD1	TRBJ2-2	CASSLSSWTGHTGELFF	TGTGCCAGCAGTCTTAGCAGTTGGACAGGCCACACCGGGGAGCTGTTTTTT
TRBV6-5	NA	NA	TRBJ1-2	CASTLIAPTNTGYTF	TGTGCCAGCACCCTGATCGCCCCAACAAATACTGGCTACACCTTC
TRBV6-2/TRBV6-3	NA	NA	TRBJ1-5	CASSYGAGNQPQHF	TGTGCCAGCAGTTACGGGGCAGGTAATCAGCCCCAGCATTTT
TRBV5-4	NA	TRBD2	TRBJ2-1	CASSLGLAGPNEQFF	TGTGCCAGCAGCTTGGGACTAGCGGGACCCAATGAGCAGTTCTTC
TRBV2	NA	NA	TRBJ1-5	CASSEEGGTNQPQHF	TGTGCCAGCAGTGAAGAGGGAGGGACCAATCAGCCCCAGCATTTT
TRBV24-1	once	TRBD2	TRBJ2-2	CATGRLGLAGPGELFF	TGTGCCACCGGACGTTTGGGACTAGCGGGACCCGGGGAGCTGTTTTTT
TRBV19	NA	NA	TRBJ2-7	CASSNGIGGEQYF	TGTGCCAGTAGTAACGGGATTGGTGGCGAGCAGTACTTC
TRBV19	once	TRBD1	TRBJ1-5	CASTRDRAEWPQHF	TGTGCCAGTACCCGGGACAGGGCCGAGTGGCCCCAGCATTTT
TRBV24-1	NA	TRBD1	TRBJ2-1	CATSDTPGTGFYNEQFF	TGTGCCACCAGTGATACCCCCGGGACAGGTTTCTACAATGAGCAGTTCTTC
TRBV3-1/TRBV3-2	NA	NA	TRBJ2-7	CASSQGLYEQYF	TGTGCCAGCAGCCAAGGACTCTACGAGCAGTACTTC
TRBV18	few	NA	TRBJ2-7	CASSNDRSSYEQYF	TGTGCCAGCTCAAACGACAGGAGCTCCTACGAGCAGTACTTC
TRBV10-3	NA	TRBD1	TRBJ2-2	CAPTGGRNGELFF	TGTGCCCCAACAGGGGGACGAAACGGGGAGCTGTTTTTT
TRBV19	NA	TRBD2	TRBJ2-1	CASGYSGGGDEQFF	TGTGCCAGTGGCTACAGCGGGGGGGGCGATGAGCAGTTCTTC
TRBV24-1	NA	TRBD1	TRBJ2-3	CATSVGTGSADTQYF	TGTGCCACCAGTGTTGGGACAGGGAGCGCAGATACGCAGTATTTT
TRBV12-3/TRBV12-4	NA	NA	TRBJ1-1	CASWSYPNTEAFF	TGTGCCAGCTGGAGCTACCCTAACACTGAAGCTTTCTTT
TRBV11-2	NA	TRBD1	TRBJ1-2	CASSSTDTGGAYGYTF	TGTGCCAGCAGCTCAACGGATACAGGGGGCGCTTATGGCTACACCTTC